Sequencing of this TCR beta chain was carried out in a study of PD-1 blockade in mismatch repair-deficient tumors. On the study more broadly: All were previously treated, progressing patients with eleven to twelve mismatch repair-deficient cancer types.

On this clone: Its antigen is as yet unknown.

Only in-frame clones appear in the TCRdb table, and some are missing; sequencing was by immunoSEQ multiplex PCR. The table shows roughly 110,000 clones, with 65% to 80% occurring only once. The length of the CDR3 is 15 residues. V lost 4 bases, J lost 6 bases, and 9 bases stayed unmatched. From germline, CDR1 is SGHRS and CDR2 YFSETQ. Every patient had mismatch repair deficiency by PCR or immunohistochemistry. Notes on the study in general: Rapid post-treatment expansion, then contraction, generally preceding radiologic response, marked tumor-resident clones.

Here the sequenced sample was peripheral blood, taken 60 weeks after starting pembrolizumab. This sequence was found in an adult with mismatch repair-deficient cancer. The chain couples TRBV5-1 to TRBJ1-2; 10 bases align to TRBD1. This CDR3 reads CASSGKDRGDDGYTF. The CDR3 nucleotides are TGCGCCAGCAGCGGGAAGGACAGGGGGGACGATGGCTACACCTTC.